This T cell receptor beta chain derives from a study of blood T cell repertoires in COVID-19. Study context: COVID-19 samples collected from the United States, Italy and Spain covered acute and convalescent phases. T cells, B-cell-depleted T cells, or PBMCs provided the cDNA or gDNA that served as material.

Authors' data handling: Quantification of nucleated cells was approximated via reference gene primer amplification. Clones were sequenced by immunoSEQ multiplex PCR, and TCRdb holds only the in-frame ones, with some missing. The V and J calls and clone size were taken over from that table, and D and trimming were inferred from the DNA. The sample yields 110,000 to 150,000 clones, 70% to 85% seen once. The sequenced sample was peripheral blood. The receptor comes from a man aged 60 to 75 with active or convalescent COVID-19.

DNA for the CDR3: TGTGCCAGCAGCACAAACAGGGAATTAATGAACACTGAAGCTTTCTTT. It is translated as CASSTNRELMNTEAFF. This chain connects TRBV9 to TRBJ1-1, with D perhaps matching TRBD1 (6 bases). CDR3 length: 16 residues. In germline, CDR1 is SGDLS, CDR2 YYNGEE. Trimming stripped 4 bases from V and 0 bases from J, with 16 bases between.